This T cell receptor (beta chain) was recorded in a study of blood T cells in healthy people across ages. Study-wide results and limits: Possibly confounding the expanded clonotype changes was the fact that donor CMV status was unknown.

Concerning this clonotype: Its antigen is still unknown.

Combining a sample-barcoded 5' primer with a J-beta primer mix, a second PCR ran for about 7 to 12 cycles. TCRdb called the 5' RACE reads again in MiXCR, with one record for every CDR3 protein. Of approximately 830,000 distinct CDR3 sequences in the sample, about 59% were seen once. CDR3 length: 17 residues. In germline, CDR1 is SGDLS, CDR2 YYNGEE. V was pared by 2 bases and J by 7 bases, with 22 bases between. V is TRBV9 and J is TRBJ2-1; tentative D call: TRBD2 (6 bases). The specimen was blood. This clonotype was obtained from a man aged 25 to 40 in good health. The CDR3 loop reads CASSVDPVGRAGNEQFF. CDR3 coding DNA: TGTGCCAGCAGCGTTGATCCGGTGGGCAGGGCGGGGAATGAGCAGTTCTTC.